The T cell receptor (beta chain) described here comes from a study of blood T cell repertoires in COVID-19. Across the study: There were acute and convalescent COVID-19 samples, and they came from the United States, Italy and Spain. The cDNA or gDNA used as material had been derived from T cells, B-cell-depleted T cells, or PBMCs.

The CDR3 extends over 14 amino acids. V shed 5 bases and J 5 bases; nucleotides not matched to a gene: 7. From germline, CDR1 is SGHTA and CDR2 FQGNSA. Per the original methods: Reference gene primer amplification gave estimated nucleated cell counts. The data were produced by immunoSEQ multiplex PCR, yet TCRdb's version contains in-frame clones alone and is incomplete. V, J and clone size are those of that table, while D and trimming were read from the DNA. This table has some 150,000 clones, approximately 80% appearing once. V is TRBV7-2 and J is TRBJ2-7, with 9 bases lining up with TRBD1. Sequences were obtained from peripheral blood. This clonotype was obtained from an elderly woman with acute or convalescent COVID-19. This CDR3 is CASSRDRALNEQYF. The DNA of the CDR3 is TGTGCCAGCAGCCGGGACAGGGCGTTGAACGAGCAGTACTTC.